The rows below give T cell receptor beta chains drawn from one sample of a study of blood T cells in healthy people across ages. Via MiXCR, TCRdb re-called the 5' RACE reads, giving one row per CDR3 protein. The sample gives about 970,000 distinct CDR3 sequences, approximately 50% of which show up once; over 20% is in the top ten. What was sequenced was blood. These receptors were obtained from a woman aged 55-69 years in good health. The CDR3 runs from the conserved cysteine through the conserved F or W. The order of the fields is CDR3 length, V gene, J gene, D gene, clone size, CDR3 protein, CDR3 DNA. A D gene is named only where the DNA matches it firmly. Clone size is stated in some rows and not others, as once, few, many or a class when expanded.

>16|TRBV4-1|TRBJ2-7|TRBD1|few
CASSPPMGQDSYEQYF
TGCGCCAGCAGCCCCCCGATGGGACAGGATTCCTACGAGCAGTACTTC
>13|TRBV4-3|TRBJ2-1|.|few
CASSQSAGTVQFF
TGCGCCAGCAGCCAATCCGCGGGGACAGTACAGTTCTTC
>15|TRBV18|TRBJ2-7|.|.
CASSPGVEREDEQYF
TGTGCCAGCTCACCGGGAGTAGAGAGGGAGGACGAGCAGTACTTC
>14|TRBV12-3/TRBV12-4|TRBJ1-4|TRBD1|.
CASTVGQGGEKLFF
TGTGCCAGCACCGTGGGACAGGGAGGGGAAAAACTGTTTTTT
>14|TRBV6-2/TRBV6-3|TRBJ1-2|.|few
CASRPGGRIYGYTF
TGTGCCAGCAGACCCGGGGGGCGAATCTATGGCTACACCTTC
>13|TRBV20-1|TRBJ1-6|.|.
CSATQGRGPPLHF
TGCAGTGCTACCCAAGGTCGCGGTCCACCCCTCCACTTT
>16|TRBV7-2|TRBJ2-5|.|.
CASSRERGGSWETQYF
TGTGCCAGCAGCCGCGAACGTGGAGGGTCGTGGGAGACCCAGTACTTC
>16|TRBV4-1|TRBJ2-1|.|.
CASSHWGRDRINEQFF
TGCGCCAGCAGCCATTGGGGACGAGATCGTATCAATGAGCAGTTCTTC
>14|TRBV27|TRBJ2-7|.|.
CASSFRWGAYEQYF
TGTGCCAGCAGTTTCAGGTGGGGGGCCTACGAGCAGTACTTC
>14|TRBV11-1|TRBJ2-4|.|few
CASSPVESKNIQYF
TGTGCCAGCAGCCCGGTAGAATCCAAAAACATTCAGTACTTC
>15|TRBV7-9|TRBJ1-1|.|.
CASSSMGLMNTEAFF
TGTGCCAGCAGCTCCATGGGATTAATGAACACTGAAGCTTTCTTT
>14|TRBV4-2|TRBJ2-5|.|.
CASSQPSSRNEQYF
TGTGCCAGCAGCCAACCCAGCAGTAGGAATGAGCAGTACTTC
>13|TRBV28|TRBJ2-7|.|.
CASTPVGGYEQYF
TGTGCCAGCACCCCAGTGGGGGGTTACGAGCAGTACTTC
>17|TRBV5-1|TRBJ2-7|TRBD2|.
CASSLGPGAGLSYEQYF
TGCGCCAGCAGCTTGGGCCCCGGAGCGGGACTCTCCTACGAGCAGTACTTC
>16|TRBV29-1|TRBJ2-1|TRBD2|.
CSVEGPTSGHYNEQFF
TGCAGCGTTGAAGGGCCGACTAGCGGGCACTACAATGAGCAGTTCTTC
>16|TRBV29-1|TRBJ2-1|.|.
CSVEGGAGASYNEQFF
TGCAGCGTTGAAGGTGGAGCAGGGGCCTCCTACAATGAGCAGTTCTTC
>16|TRBV4-3|TRBJ2-7|TRBD2|.
CASSQQLAGLSYEQYF
TGCGCCAGCAGCCAGCAACTAGCGGGGCTTTCCTACGAGCAGTACTTC
>15|TRBV3-1|TRBJ1-1|.|few
CASSQAVSRDTEAFF
TGTGCCAGCAGCCAAGCGGTAAGTAGGGACACTGAAGCTTTCTTT
>13|TRBV5-5|TRBJ2-5|.|few
CASSLTLLGTQYF
TGTGCCAGCAGCTTGACCCTCCTGGGGACCCAGTACTTC
>13|TRBV12-3/TRBV12-4|TRBJ2-7|.|.
CATRSGISYEQYF
TGTGCCACGCGTAGCGGTATCTCCTACGAGCAGTACTTC
>15|TRBV6-5|TRBJ2-3|TRBD2|few
CASSYSLGGRHTQYF
TGTGCCAGCAGTTACTCGCTCGGCGGGAGGCATACGCAGTATTTT
>16|TRBV15|TRBJ1-4|TRBD1|.
CATSTGTEGFNEKLFF
TGTGCCACCAGCACCGGGACAGAAGGATTTAATGAAAAACTGTTTTTT
>16|TRBV24-1|TRBJ2-3|.|.
CATTPGGRGSQDTQYF
TGTGCCACCACGCCCGGGGGTCGTGGATCACAAGATACGCAGTATTTT
>13|TRBV7-2|TRBJ2-3|.|few
CASSLTPGDTQYF
TGTGCCAGCAGCTTAACCCCCGGGGATACGCAGTATTTT
>13|TRBV12-3/TRBV12-4|TRBJ2-7|.|few
CASSQTTGYEQYF
TGTGCCAGCAGTCAGACCACAGGGTACGAGCAGTACTTC
>13|TRBV6-2/TRBV6-3|TRBJ2-5|TRBD2|.
CASSSLAEWTQYF
TGTGCCAGCAGTTCACTAGCGGAATGGACCCAGTACTTC
>14|TRBV7-2|TRBJ1-2|.|few
CASRPPGFNYGYTF
TGTGCCAGCAGGCCCCCCGGGTTTAACTATGGCTACACCTTC
>17|TRBV28|TRBJ2-7|.|.
CASSAPSRECRPYEQYF
TGTGCCAGCAGTGCCCCTTCGCGGGAATGCCGCCCCTACGAGCAGTACTTC
>15|TRBV7-3|TRBJ2-6|.|.
CASSPAVTGANVLTF
TGTGCCAGCAGCCCAGCCGTAACTGGGGCCAACGTCCTGACTTTC
>14|TRBV29-1|TRBJ2-6|.|few
CSVPGDSGANVLTF
TGCAGCGTTCCGGGGGACTCTGGGGCCAACGTCCTGACTTTC
>17|TRBV20-1|TRBJ2-1|TRBD2|.
CSARDYGTSVSYNEQFF
TGCAGTGCTAGAGATTACGGGACTAGTGTCTCCTACAATGAGCAGTTCTTC
>14|TRBV20-1|TRBJ2-1|TRBD2|.
CSASPSGRTNEQFF
TGCAGTGCTAGCCCTAGCGGGAGAACCAATGAGCAGTTCTTC
>13|TRBV12-3/TRBV12-4|TRBJ2-5|.|.
CASSSTRRETQYF
TGTGCCAGCAGTTCTACACGACGAGAGACCCAGTACTTC
>14|TRBV7-2|TRBJ1-1|.|.
CASTLTPMGTEAFF
TGTGCCAGCACCCTAACCCCTATGGGCACTGAAGCTTTCTTT
>11|TRBV28|TRBJ1-1|.|.
CASSRPRKAFF
TGTGCCAGCAGCCGGCCTAGAAAGGCTTTCTTT